These 4 T cell receptor beta chains came from one sample sequenced in a study of type 1 regulatory T cells. Study results and limitations: Type 1 regulatory T cells had a more restricted TCR repertoire than non-type 1 regulatory T cells.

Each CDR3 protein is one row after TCRdb ran MiXCR on the reads. The data contain 65,000 to 80,000 distinct CDR3 sequences, about a fifth of them singletons. Antigens of these TCRs are unknown. The specimen was cultured type 1 regulatory T (Tr1) cells, either the whole culture or a sorted fraction (not recorded which). All receptors derive from a human donor in good health.

This clonotype turned up a few times. The V and J genes are TRBV12-3 or TRBV12-4 and TRBJ1-6; D perhaps matches TRBD1 (6 bases). The germline V and J ends were trimmed by 6 bases and 10 bases, with 10 bases remaining between them. CDR3 length equals 12 residues. CDR3 loop: CASSTGLSPLHF. CDR3 in DNA: TGTGCCAGCAGCACAGGGTTGTCACCCCTCCACTTT.

The rearrangement joins TRBV20-1 to TRBJ2-7; possible D gene TRBD1, 6 bases. This CDR3 has 15 residues. Germline assignment: CDR1 DFQATT and CDR2 SNEGSKA (reference sequence). With 4 bases removed from V and 2 bases from J, the gap between germline ends came to 18 bases. CDR3 bases: TGCAGTGCTAATTTAGGGGAGAGGGGGACCTACGAGCAGTACTTC. It translates to CSANLGERGTYEQYF.

As regards this clonotype: A clone one base away is much larger, so this may be a read error. The chain links TRBV5-1 to TRBJ2-7; the D call may be TRBD1 or TRBD2 (5 bases each). The CDR3 runs 16 residues. Per germline, CDR1 SGHRS and CDR2 YFSETQ. CDR3 loop: CANSEDTGTYTYEQYF. The DNA for the CDR3 is TGCGCCAACAGCGAGGACACTGGGACGTATACCTACGAGCAGTACTTC.

The rearrangement joins TRBV5-1 to TRBJ2-5, with TRBD2 matching 7 bases. CDR3 length: 13 residues. Germline V gives CDR1 SGHRS, CDR2 YFSETQ. V lost 3 bases and J lost 5; bases outside the gene matches: 4. The CDR3 loop is CASSSGLWETQYF. The DNA for the CDR3 is TGCGCCAGCAGCTCGGGACTATGGGAGACCCAGTACTTC.